This is a list of T cell receptor beta chains from one sample in a study of blood T cell repertoires in COVID-19. Here immunoSEQ multiplex PCR was the method, and the copy in TCRdb shows in-frame clones only, minus some. Altogether 55,000 to 90,000 clones are present, 85% being singletons, with the ten largest covering 30% to 40%. Sequencing used peripheral blood. Source of these receptors: a woman older than 75 with active or convalescent COVID-19. CDR3s include the opening cysteine and the closing phenylalanine or tryptophan.

v_call cdr3_aa
TRBV6-1 CASSEWDRGYEQYF
TRBV5-1 CASSSGPAGGLSTDTQYF
TRBV25-1 CASSLGGRRTEAFF
TRBV7-2 CASSLEAGSQETQYF
TRBV7-8 CASSLEARGQGKGEKLFF
TRBV29-1 CSVERGSSGTQYF
TRBV9 CASTSTGLGFDYGYTF
TRBV27 CASRPDTTGVVETQYF
TRBV21-1 CASSTVFLGTGIYEQYF
TRBV27 CASSLGQYTGELFF
TRBV7-2 CASRPQGRNQPQHF
TRBV7-2 CASSLGQGVYEQYF
TRBV30 CAWSVGPRTEAFF
TRBV12-3/TRBV12-4 CASRTGTEYEQYF
TRBV10-1 CASSPGGRTDTQYF
TRBV4-1 CASSQEAGGLGTQYF
TRBV6-2/TRBV6-3 CASSDTGDEQYF
TRBV7-2 CASSIDSGGSTDTQYF
TRBV28 CATNRGGSYEQYF
TRBV5-1 CASSEQGASDTQYF
TRBV25-1 CASSQPGRGGYEQYF
TRBV4-3 CASSQGASRGDTQYF
TRBV18 CASSPLSRGGTIGEKLFF
TRBV7-2 CASSSGQNTGELFF
TRBV7-9 CASSSLQGPDNSPLHF
TRBV11-3 CASREAVEGGSYNSPLHF
TRBV15 CATSKEGTGTEAFF
TRBV5-1 CASSLDPEVQPQHF
TRBV5-4 CASSGIGQGNEKLFF
TRBV7-8 CASSRGGPPGETQYF
TRBV3-1/TRBV3-2 CASSRDTYQETQYF
TRBV29-1 CSVERGGEKLFF
TRBV19 CASSIVDSGQPLHF
TRBV7-2 CASSLQGVANTGELFF
TRBV7-2 CASSRGRAQETQYF
TRBV24-1 CATSDPRGETQYF
TRBV5-1 CASSSIDPKGAPETQYF
TRBV27 CASSLGQGAYEQYF
TRBV7-2 CASSLDRGAYEQFF
TRBV6-5 CASSGDRATYNEQFF
TRBV9 CASSVSPLAGGWTQYF
TRBV6-5 CAGGLRLSPEQYF
TRBV6-6 CASSLTGANTEAFF
TRBV4-3 CASSQDRTGHGELFF
TRBV9 CASSTLAGEYTDTQYF